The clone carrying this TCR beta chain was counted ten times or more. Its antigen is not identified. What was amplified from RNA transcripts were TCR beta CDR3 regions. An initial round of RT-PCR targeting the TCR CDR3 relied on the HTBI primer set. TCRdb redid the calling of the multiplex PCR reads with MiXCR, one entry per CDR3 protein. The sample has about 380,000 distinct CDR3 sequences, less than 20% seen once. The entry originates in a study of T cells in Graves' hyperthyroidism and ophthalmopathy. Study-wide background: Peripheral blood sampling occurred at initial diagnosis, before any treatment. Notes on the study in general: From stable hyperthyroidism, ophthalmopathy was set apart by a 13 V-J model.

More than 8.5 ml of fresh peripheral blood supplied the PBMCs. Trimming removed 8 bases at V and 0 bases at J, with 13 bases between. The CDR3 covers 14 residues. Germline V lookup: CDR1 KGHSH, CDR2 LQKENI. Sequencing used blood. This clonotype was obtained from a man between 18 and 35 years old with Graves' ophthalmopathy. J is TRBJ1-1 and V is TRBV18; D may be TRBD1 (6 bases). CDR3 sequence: CASSPRDMNTEAFF. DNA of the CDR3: TGTGCCAGCAGCCCCAGGGACATGAACACTGAAGCTTTCTTT. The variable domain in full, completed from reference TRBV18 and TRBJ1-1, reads NAGVMQNPRHLVRRRGQEARLRCSPMKGHSHVYWYRQLPEEGLKFMVYLQKENIIDESGMPKERFSAEFPKEGPSILRIQQVVRGDSAAYFCASSPRDMNTEAFFGQGTRLTVV.